The 27 T cell receptor beta chains below were found in one sample sequenced in a study of T cell responses to AZD1222 COVID-19 vaccine (dated by TCRdb to about 2021). The time point label corresponds to: about 28 days (+/-7) after the second vaccine dose. Libraries were prepared through the immunoSEQ multiplex PCR assay. The table comes from immuneACCESS by way of TCRdb, which keeps in-frame sequences with V and J called. Part of the clones is missing from these tables; in studies checked, under half for an unresolved V gene and the rest for unknown reasons. The table for this sample lists approximately 170,000 clones; under 95% of them were counted only once. In total, the top ten clones hold 5.1% of the sample. The sample was peripheral blood, taken 28 days after the second AZD1222 dose. The receptor set was obtained from an adult who received the AZD1222 COVID-19 vaccine.

The V gene is TRBV6-2 or TRBV6-3, the J gene TRBJ1-5; no clear D gene. V shed 2 bases and J shed 2 bases, with 7 bases lying between them. Looked up from germline, CDR1 is MNHEY and CDR2 is SVGEGT. The CDR3 loop spans 14 amino acids. The CDR3 here is CASSYGRGNQPQHF. As DNA, the CDR3 is TGTGCCAGCAGTTACGGGAGGGGCAATCAGCCCCAGCATTTT.

The rearrangement uses TRBV10-2 and TRBJ2-3, with D perhaps TRBD1 (5 bases). The CDR3 runs 16 residues. Trimming left V 1 base short and J 2 bases short, with 13 bases between. Germline V gene lookup returns CDR1 WSHSY and CDR2 SAAADI. In DNA form, the CDR3 reads TGCGCCAGCAGTGAGTGGGGCGGACCGTCCACAGATACGCAGTATTTT. Protein sequence: CASSEWGGPSTDTQYF.

This clone has just a few counts. The genes are TRBV2 and TRBJ1-5, with D perhaps matching TRBD1 (5 bases). The CDR3 sequence is 15 residues long. Germline assignment: CDR1 SNHLY and CDR2 FYNNEI. Trimming took 4 bases from V and 6 from J, leaving 16 bases between them. CDR3 coding DNA: TGTGCCAGCAGTGCCCAGGGTGGAACAACTCAGCCCCAGCATTTT. Residues: CASSAQGGTTQPQHF.

The chain employs TRBV3-1 (or the pseudogene TRBV3-2) and TRBJ2-5; 9 bases agree with TRBD2. Germline CDR1 is LGHDT and CDR2 is YNNKEL (reference sequence). The junction had 13 bases not matched to a gene; V was cut back by 7 bases and J by 4 bases. The CDR3 covers 16 residues. In DNA form, the CDR3 reads TGTGCCAGCACTATTTTGGGTAGCGGGAGTTCAGAGACCCAGTACTTC. This codes for CASTILGSGSSETQYF.

The chain uses TRBV5-5 and TRBJ2-3; TRBD2 matches 10 bases. V was clipped by 1 base and J by 7 bases; unmatched bases: 6. The CDR3 spans 15 residues. CDR1 SGHKS and CDR2 YYEKEE come from the germline V gene (reference sequence). CDR3 in amino acids: CASSLPGLASNTQYF. The CDR3 region has the DNA TGTGCCAGCAGCTTGCCGGGACTAGCGTCAAATACGCAGTATTTT.

The V call is TRBV28, the J call TRBJ2-7; D is unresolved. This CDR3 has 11 amino acids. V was trimmed by 4 bases and J by 5 bases, leaving 6 bases between them. In germline, CDR1 is MDHEN, CDR2 SYDVKM. CDR3 nucleotide sequence: TGTGCCAGCAGTTACCTAGACGAGCAGTACTTC. Its protein product is CASSYLDEQYF.

This chain links TRBV12-3 or TRBV12-4 with TRBJ2-3; D uncertain. Trimming removed 8 bases at V and 3 bases at J, with 6 bases between. CDR3 size: 11 residues. CDR3 sequence: CASPRTDTQYF. The CDR3 bases are TGTGCCAGCCCCCGTACAGATACGCAGTATTTT.

This chain links TRBV3-1 (or the pseudogene TRBV3-2) with TRBJ1-2, with D perhaps matching TRBD1 (6 bases). Germline lookup yields CDR1 LGHDT and CDR2 YNNKEL (reference sequence). This CDR3 region has 16 residues. The germline V and J ends were trimmed by 4 bases and 6 bases, with 21 bases remaining between them. The CDR3 DNA reads as TGTGCCAGCAGCCCTTCGACAGGCCCCGTAGTAAATGGCTACACCTTC. Amino acids: CASSPSTGPVVNGYTF.

This clone came up once. The chain carries TRBV4-1 and TRBJ2-7; TRBD2 aligns across 10 bases. The CDR3 has 16 residues. Germline lookup yields CDR1 MGHRA and CDR2 YSYEKL. Losses at the gene ends were 1 base for V and 5 bases for J; bases not matched to a gene: 8. The CDR3 DNA reads TGCGCCAGCAGCCAAGTTAACTTAGCGGGAGGCCACGAGCAGTACTTC. This gives the protein CASSQVNLAGGHEQYF.

This chain connects TRBV29-1 to TRBJ2-7; D might be TRBD2 (7 bases). V lost 8 bases and J 5 bases, leaving 25 bases between the germline ends. CDR1 SQVTM and CDR2 ANQGSEA come from the germline V gene. The CDR3 runs to 15 residues. The CDR3 protein is CSPRGIRGGMDEQYF. CDR3 sequence (DNA): TGCAGCCCCAGAGGAATAAGGGGGGGGATGGACGAGCAGTACTTC.

Concerning this clone: Other nucleotide sequences in the sample specify the same CDR3. The chain joins TRBV6-5 to TRBJ2-5, with 8 bases aligning to TRBD1. V was clipped by 2 bases and J by 4 bases; unmatched bases: 6. Per the germline V gene, CDR1 is MNHEY and CDR2 is SVGAGI. This CDR3 has 15 amino acids. CDR3 sequence (DNA): TGTGCCAGCAGTTACCGACAGGGGTGGCGAGAGACCCAGTACTTC. Encoded protein: CASSYRQGWRETQYF.

This clone was seen only once. The rearrangement uses TRBV30 and TRBJ2-3; the match to TRBD1 covers 7 bases. Germline values: CDR1 GTSNPN, CDR2 SVGIG (reference sequence). CDR3 length equals 18 residues. V was pared by 8 bases and J by 1 base, with 21 bases of the junction left unmatched. CDR3 protein: CATRTGQPTNPGTDTQYF. The CDR3 DNA reads as TGTGCCACCCGGACGGGACAGCCTACAAACCCAGGCACAGATACGCAGTATTTT.

V and J are TRBV10-2 and TRBJ2-1, with TRBD2 matching 8 bases. V was pared by 6 bases and J by 4 bases, with 5 bases of the junction left unmatched. Germline CDR1 reads WSHSY; CDR2 reads SAAADI. The CDR3 extends over 14 amino acids. CDR3 in amino acids: CASSRTSRYNEQFF. The CDR3, as DNA: TGCGCCAGCAGCCGGACTAGCAGATACAATGAGCAGTTCTTC.

This clone was recorded once. The J gene is TRBJ2-7, the V gene TRBV30; D gene uncertain. Per the germline V gene, CDR1 is GTSNPN and CDR2 is SVGIG (reference sequence). CDR3 size: 16 residues. V was shortened by 3 bases and J by 3 bases, with 21 bases between the two germline ends. CDR3 sequence (DNA): TGTGCCTGGAGGATAACGGTCCCGCGGTTGGGCTACGAGCAGTACTTC. This translates into CAWRITVPRLGYEQYF.

V gene TRBV18 combines with J gene TRBJ1-2; weak D call: TRBD1 (6 bases). This CDR3 contains 17 residues. The germline V gene has CDR1 KGHSH and CDR2 LQKENI. The V and J ends lost 0 bases and 2 bases respectively, with 16 bases between them. CDR3 coding DNA: TGTGCCAGCTCACCACCGGGTAGGGGGTCGAAGAACTATGGCTACACCTTC. It encodes CASSPPGRGSKNYGYTF.

The chain uses TRBV20-1 and TRBJ1-1; D call uncertain. V lost 7 bases and J lost 0, with 6 bases in between. The CDR3 runs 11 residues. Per germline, CDR1 DFQATT and CDR2 SNEGSKA (reference sequence). The CDR3 is CSVVMNTEAFF. DNA for the CDR3: TGCAGTGTCGTTATGAACACTGAAGCTTTCTTT.

The rearrangement uses TRBV5-1 and TRBJ1-6, with D uncertain. V lost 0 bases to trimming and J lost 5 bases, with 12 bases between them. Germline V gene data show CDR1 as SGHRS and CDR2 as YFSETQ. This CDR3 region has 16 residues. CDR3 region: CASSLAEGGNNSPLHF. CDR3 coding DNA: TGCGCCAGCAGCTTGGCGGAGGGAGGAAATAATTCACCCCTCCACTTT.

The chain has TRBV6-6 and TRBJ2-3; TRBD2 matches at 9 bases. Germline V lookup: CDR1 MNHNY, CDR2 SVGAGI (reference sequence). J lost 4 bases, V lost 5 bases, and 13 bases had no gene match. This CDR3 contains 17 residues. The CDR3 DNA is TGTGCCAGCAGTCCACGCCGCTTAGCGGGAGCGGCAGATACGCAGTATTTT. The encoded protein is CASSPRRLAGAADTQYF.

J is TRBJ1-2 and V is TRBV5-4, with D hard to call. Trimming shortened V by 0 bases and J by 13 bases, and 13 bases separated the two germline ends. This CDR3 spans 12 amino acids. Germline CDR1 SGHNT, CDR2 YYREEE (reference sequence). CDR3: CASSLEGIRFTF. Written as DNA, the CDR3 is TGTGCCAGCAGCTTGGAAGGGATTCGCTTCACCTTC.

In nucleotides, the CDR3 is TGTGCCAGCAGCTTAGTGAGGACATCCTACCTAGACACTGAAGCTTTCTTT. Translating it yields CASSLVRTSYLDTEAFF. The chain couples TRBV7-2 to TRBJ1-1, with TRBD1 as a possible D gene (5 bases). Trimming pared 1 base from V and 3 bases from J, leaving 18 bases between. The germline CDR1 and CDR2 sequences are SGHTA and FQGNSA. The CDR3 is 17 residues long.

The V and J genes are TRBV4-1 and TRBJ1-2, with D possibly TRBD1 on 6 matching bases. This CDR3 comprises 14 residues. Germline V lookup: CDR1 MGHRA, CDR2 YSYEKL. The V and J ends lost 1 base and 8 bases respectively, with 14 bases between them. Written as DNA, the CDR3 is TGCGCCAGCAGCCAAGTGGGAGGAGGGGGGGGCTACACCTTC. Translating it yields CASSQVGGGGGYTF.

The gene calls are TRBV3-1 (or the pseudogene TRBV3-2) and TRBJ2-3; TRBD1 matches 7 bases. The CDR3 is 16 amino acids. The germline gives CDR1 LGHDT, CDR2 YNNKEL (reference sequence). V was clipped by 0 bases and J by 1 base; unmatched bases: 4. This CDR3 is CASSQDLGQGTDTQYF. DNA for the CDR3: TGTGCCAGCAGCCAAGATCTAGGACAGGGCACAGATACGCAGTATTTT.

This clone appeared once. This chain uses TRBV5-1 with TRBJ2-7; 10 positions agree with TRBD2. CDR1 is SGHRS, CDR2 YFSETQ, per germline. The V and J ends lost 4 bases and 3 bases, in that order; junction bases with no gene match: 10. The CDR3 length is 16 residues. In DNA, the CDR3 is TGCGCCAGCAGCCCGACCGGGACTAGCGCGAACTACGAGCAGTACTTC. This translates into CASSPTGTSANYEQYF. Using reference TRBV5-1 and TRBJ2-7 for the parts outside the CDR3, the full variable domain is KAGVTQTPRYLIKTRGQQVTLSCSPISGHRSVSWYQQTPGQGLQFLFEYFSETQRNKGNFPGRFSGRQFSNSRSEMNVSTLELGDSALYLCASSPTGTSANYEQYFGPGTRLTVT.

This chain uses TRBV15 with TRBJ1-1, with 7 bases aligning to TRBD1. J lost 10 bases, V lost 0 bases, and 5 bases had no gene match. Germline V gene lookup returns CDR1 LNHNV and CDR2 YYDKDF (reference sequence). This CDR3 comprises 13 residues. CDR3 in amino acids: CATSRDYAGGAFF. CDR3 DNA: TGTGCCACCAGCAGAGATTACGCAGGGGGAGCTTTCTTT.

This chain connects TRBV7-8 to TRBJ1-2; the D is unclear. CDR3 length: 12 residues. Trimming took 2 bases from V and 3 from J, leaving 4 bases between them. Looked up from germline, CDR1 is SGHVS and CDR2 is FQNEAQ. The CDR3 reads CASSLLDYGYTF. The CDR3 DNA follows: TGTGCCAGCAGCTTATTAGACTATGGCTACACCTTC. Full variable domain (missing parts from reference TRBV7-8 and TRBJ1-2): GAGVSQSPRYKVAKRGQDVALRCDPISGHVSLFWYQQALGQGPEFLTYFQNEAQLDKSGLPSDRFFAERPEGSVSTLKIQRTQQEDSAVYLCASSLLDYGYTFGSGTRLTVV.

The J gene is TRBJ1-2, the V gene TRBV29-1; 7 nucleotides line up with TRBD1. After removal of 1 base from V and 7 bases from J, the junction contained 9 bases not matched to a gene. The length of the CDR3 is 14 residues. Looked up from germline, CDR1 is SQVTM and CDR2 is ANQGSEA. In DNA form, the CDR3 reads TGCAGCGTTGAAGGTCAGGGGGTTCCCACTGGCTACACCTTC. This translates into CSVEGQGVPTGYTF.

The chain couples TRBV30 to TRBJ1-3; 7 nucleotides align to TRBD1. Per the germline V gene, CDR1 is GTSNPN and CDR2 is SVGIG (reference sequence). Unmatched junction bases numbered 2, after V lost 5 bases and J lost 1 base. The CDR3 has 13 residues. The CDR3 DNA reads TGTGCCTGGGGGACAGTTTCTGGAAACACCATATATTTT. It encodes CAWGTVSGNTIYF.